This T cell receptor (beta chain) was documented in a study of T cell repertoires in cytomegalovirus infection. CDR3 length: 15 amino acids. The V gene end was trimmed by 5 bases and the J gene end by 2 bases; junction bases not matched to a gene: 5. Germline assignment: CDR1 SGHVS and CDR2 FQNEAQ. In TCRdb, the reads were re-called with MiXCR into one record per CDR3 protein. Here the sample spans 740,000 or so distinct CDR3 sequences, less than 40% being singletons. In this sample, this clonotype turned up many times. The sequencing input was PBMCs. The source is a human donor in good health (CMV status not recorded). Some clones in this sample may be carry-over from other donors' samples. This chain connects TRBV7-8 to TRBJ1-5, with TRBD1 matching 8 bases. CDR3 amino acids: CASSMDRVGNQPQHF. CDR3 sequence (DNA): TGTGCCAGCAGCATGGACAGGGTAGGCAATCAGCCCCAGCATTTT.